These 20 T cell receptor beta chains originate from one sample sequenced in a study of T cell repertoires in cytomegalovirus infection. These TCRs' antigens remain unknown. TCRdb fed the reads into MiXCR, producing one record per CDR3 protein. The table records 340,000 or so distinct CDR3 sequences, approximately 25% of them present only once. Sequencing was performed on cultured PBMCs, taken from culture after CMV antigen stimulation. Receptors were obtained from a human donor in good health (CMV status not recorded). Some clones in this sample may be carry-over from other donors' samples.

This clonotype appeared many times. The chain links TRBV4-3 to TRBJ2-7; D possibly corresponds to TRBD2 (6 bases). V dropped 1 base and J dropped 3 bases, with 16 bases sitting between them. CDR1 is LGHNA, CDR2 YSLEER, per germline. This CDR3 spans 16 amino acids. CDR3 in DNA: TGCGCCAGCAGCCAAGGGGGGGAAGTGGGGTACTACGAGCAGTACGTC. Its translation: CASSQGGEVGYYEQYV.

This clonotype appeared a few times. The rearrangement links TRBV28 to TRBJ2-7; D gene unclear. The CDR3 totals 14 residues. Trimming removed 4 bases from V and 2 bases from J, with 12 bases in between. CDR1 is MDHEN, CDR2 SYDVKM, per germline. The CDR3 bases are TGTGCCAGCAGTTCCCCCTATCTTGCCTACGAGCAGTACGTC. As protein: CASSSPYLAYEQYV.

This clonotype came up a few times. The chain joins TRBV6-2 or TRBV6-3 to TRBJ2-7; TRBD1 matches 7 bases. The CDR3 loop spans 16 amino acids. V lost 6 bases, J lost 4 bases, and 15 bases stayed unmatched. Germline CDR1 and CDR2: MNHEY and SVGEGT. In nucleotides, the CDR3 is TGTGCCAGCAGCCCACCCCCCCGGGACAGCAAATACGAGCAGTACGTC. Its protein product is CASSPPPRDSKYEQYV.

V gene TRBV5-1 combines with J gene TRBJ2-1; D remains ambiguous. This CDR3 is built from 15 residues. Germline assignment: CDR1 SGHRS and CDR2 YFSETQ. V was trimmed by 2 bases and J by 2 bases, leaving 11 bases between them. The CDR3 is CASSFQEPTYNEQFF. For the CDR3, the DNA is TGCGCCAGCAGCTTTCAGGAGCCCACCTACAATGAGCAGTTCTTC. Together with reference TRBV5-1 and TRBJ2-1, the CDR3 gives the full variable domain: KAGVTQTPRYLIKTRGQQVTLSCSPISGHRSVSWYQQTPGQGLQFLFEYFSETQRNKGNFPGRFSGRQFSNSRSEMNVSTLELGDSALYLCASSFQEPTYNEQFFGPGTRLTVL.

The CDR3 here is CASSAEETGGNEQYV. Here the CDR3 DNA reads TGTGCCAGCAGCGCTGAAGAGACAGGGGGCAACGAGCAGTACGTC. V gene TRBV2 combines with J gene TRBJ2-7; 10 bases are a match to TRBD1. Germline values: CDR1 SNHLY, CDR2 FYNNEI. Trimming at V came to 6 bases and at J to 5 bases, leaving 10 bases not matched to a gene. This CDR3 has 15 amino acids.

The chain uses TRBV7-6 and TRBJ1-5; 8 bases are a match to TRBD1. The V gene's germline CDR1 is SGHVS and CDR2 FNYEAQ. The ends lost 0 bases at V and 6 bases at J; junction bases unmatched: 10. The CDR3 extends over 17 amino acids. In DNA, the CDR3 is TGTGCCAGCAGCTTAGCTATACAGGGGGAGAGGGTTCAGCCCCAGCATTTT. Its translation: CASSLAIQGERVQPQHF.

The CDR3 nucleotides are TGTGCCAGCAGGGAGATCGGACAGGCTAGTGGCGGCTACACCTTC. Protein sequence: CASREIGQASGGYTF. The V gene is TRBV6-2 or TRBV6-3, the J gene TRBJ1-2; TRBD1 matches at 7 bases. Trimming took 6 bases from V and 8 from J; bases not matched to a gene: 15. CDR1 and CDR2 from the germline V gene are MNHEY and SVGEGT. CDR3 length: 15 amino acids.

Details on this clonotype: A junction end diverges from the germline sequence, so it may reflect a read error. This chain uses TRBV12-3 or TRBV12-4 with TRBJ1-4, with 8 bases matching TRBD1. The CDR3 contains 14 residues. DNA of the CDR3: TGTGCCAGCAGCCGTCAGGGGGCTAAAGAAAAACTGTTTTTT. Protein sequence: CASSRQGAKEKLFF.

This clonotype showed up just a few times. The chain employs TRBV11-3 and TRBJ2-2, with D possibly TRBD1 on 5 matching bases. Germline loops: CDR1 SGHNT, CDR2 YENEEA. V was shortened by 4 bases and J by 11 bases, with 14 bases between the two germline ends. The CDR3 sequence is 13 residues long. DNA of the CDR3: TGTGCCAGCAGCTCTTACGTAGGGGCCGAGCTGTTTTTT. Translated: CASSSYVGAELFF.

The V gene is TRBV18, the J gene TRBJ2-1; D gene unclear. CDR3 length: 15 amino acids. Germline V lookup: CDR1 KGHSH, CDR2 LQKENI. V was shortened by 2 bases and J by 0 bases, with 8 bases between the two germline ends. The CDR3 bases are TGTGCCAGCTCACCAGTCCGCCGCTCCTACAATGAGCAGTTCTTC. Translation: CASSPVRRSYNEQFF.

J is TRBJ1-2 and V is TRBV7-9, with TRBD1 identical over 7 bases. The CDR3 is made up of 17 amino acids. Germline loops: CDR1 SEHNR, CDR2 FQNEAQ (reference sequence). Unmatched junction bases numbered 10, after V lost 3 bases and J lost 0 bases. In nucleotides, the CDR3 is TGTGCCAGCAGCTTTATACAGGGGTCCTTAGCTAACTATGGCTACACCTTC. Translating it yields CASSFIQGSLANYGYTF. Drawing the rest from reference TRBV7-9 and TRBJ1-2, the complete variable domain is DTGVSQNPRHKITKRGQNVTFRCDPISEHNRLYWYRQTLGQGPEFLTYFQNEAQLEKSRLLSDRFSAERPKGSFSTLEIQRTEQGDSAMYLCASSFIQGSLANYGYTFGSGTRLTVV.

This clonotype was observed a handful of times. The J gene is TRBJ2-1, the V gene TRBV2; unclear D gene. CDR3 length equals 14 residues. The germline V gene has CDR1 SNHLY and CDR2 FYNNEI. V gave up 10 bases and J gave up 10 bases, with 23 bases separating them. CDR3 residues: CATEINAVRGEQFF. CDR3 nucleotides: TGTGCCACAGAAATCAACGCTGTTCGAGGAGAGCAGTTCTTC.

The chain uses TRBV12-3 or TRBV12-4 and TRBJ2-2; no definite D call. This CDR3 contains 17 residues. Trimming removed 5 bases from V and 2 bases from J, with 18 bases in between. The CDR3 DNA reads TGTGCCAGCAGTCTAGGCGGAGCCGCGTATAACACCGGGGAGCTGTTTTTT. Amino acid sequence: CASSLGGAAYNTGELFF.

The table lists this clonotype with a count of one. The chain links TRBV6-2 or TRBV6-3 to TRBJ2-7; D is undetermined. V was shortened by 0 bases and J by 1 base, with 10 bases between the two germline ends. The CDR3 loop spans 15 amino acids. In germline, CDR1 is MNHEY, CDR2 SVGEGT. The CDR3 DNA sequence: TGTGCCAGCAGTTACTCTACGACGAGGTCCTACGAGCAGTACGTC. It is translated as CASSYSTTRSYEQYV.

This clonotype was seen more than once but under ten times. The chain uses TRBV20-1 and TRBJ2-5, with 10 bases lining up with TRBD2. Per the germline V gene, CDR1 is DFQATT and CDR2 is SNEGSKA (reference sequence). Trimming at V came to 3 bases and at J to 4 bases, leaving 5 bases not matched to a gene. This CDR3 comprises 14 residues. CDR3 residues: CSARSGRAIETQYF. CDR3 nucleotides: TGCAGTGCTAGGAGCGGGAGGGCCATAGAGACCCAGTACTTC.

DNA of the CDR3: TGTGCCAGCAGTCGACTCCCGGGGGAGACCCAGTACTTC. This gives the protein CASSRLPGETQYF. This chain connects TRBV27 to TRBJ2-5; TRBD2 might be the D (5 bases). The V end lost 5 bases, the J end lost 5 bases, and 12 bases lay between the germline ends. The CDR3 loop spans 13 amino acids. Germline V gene lookup returns CDR1 MNHEY and CDR2 SMNVEV (reference sequence).

The J gene is TRBJ2-3, the V gene TRBV6-8, with 10 positions matching TRBD2. There are 16 residues in the CDR3. Germline V gene data show CDR1 as MNHGY and CDR2 as SAAAGT. Trimming at V came to 6 bases and at J to 6 bases, leaving 12 bases not matched to a gene. Here the CDR3 DNA reads TGTGCCAGCAGCCCGAACGCTAGCGGGAGAAAGGATACGCAGTATTTT. It yields the protein CASSPNASGRKDTQYF.

The chain recombines TRBV12-3 or TRBV12-4 with TRBJ2-1, with 8 nucleotides matching TRBD1. The CDR3 consists of 15 residues. After removal of 4 bases from V and 2 bases from J, the junction contained 4 bases not matched to a gene. The CDR3, as DNA: TGTGCCAGCAGTTCAGGGGGCTTAACCTACAATGAGCAGTTCTTC. This encodes CASSSGGLTYNEQFF.

The chain employs TRBV19 and TRBJ1-4; TRBD1 might be the D (5 bases). This CDR3 has 16 residues. Germline V CDR1 and CDR2: LNHDA, SQIVND (reference sequence). V was pared by 3 bases and J by 6 bases, with 17 bases between. CDR3 coding DNA: TGTGCCAGTAGTATTCCGACGGTCAGAGGGGATGAAAAACTGTTTTTT. Its translation: CASSIPTVRGDEKLFF.

This clonotype was picked up a small number of times. The rearrangement uses TRBV7-6 and TRBJ2-7; D call uncertain. Germline CDR1 SGHVS, CDR2 FNYEAQ. The CDR3 loop spans 13 amino acids. Trimming left V 2 bases short and J 4 bases short, with 9 bases between. The CDR3 loop is CASSLLGAYEQYF. The CDR3 DNA reads as TGTGCCAGCAGCTTATTAGGAGCTTACGAGCAGTACTTC. The complete variable domain, with remaining parts taken from reference TRBV7-6 and TRBJ2-7, reads GAGVSQSPRYKVTKRGQDVALRCDPISGHVSLYWYRQALGQGPEFLTYFNYEAQQDKSGLPNDRFSAERPEGSISTLTIQRTEQRDSAMYRCASSLLGAYEQYFGPGTRLTVT.